The rows below give T cell receptor beta chains drawn from one sample of a study of cytomegalovirus exposure and HLA in healthy donors. TCRdb keeps only in-frame clones here, not all; method: immunoSEQ multiplex PCR. The specimen's table records approximately 120,000 clones. Sequences were obtained from PBMCs. The receptors were gathered from a man under 40 in good health and CMV-seronegative. Both conserved end residues are trimmed from each CDR3.

TRBV9,TRBJ2-3,ASSGANTDTQY
TRBV5-1,TRBJ1-1,ASSFGTDTEAF
TRBV18,TRBJ1-2,ASSPGAGKAYGYT
TRBV6-5,TRBJ2-1,ASSHRDSYNEQF
TRBV6-6,TRBJ2-1,ASSYSSGRASNEQF
TRBV30,TRBJ1-5,AWGGDRDDQPQH
TRBV5-6,TRBJ2-7,ASSQWDTVYEQY
TRBV5-1,TRBJ1-3,ASSPGIYSGNTIY
TRBV4-1,TRBJ2-1,ASSQEAGVMHEQF
TRBV19,TRBJ1-2,ASSITGAGNYGYT
TRBV27,TRBJ2-7,ASRLGGPLGEQY
TRBV7-2,TRBJ2-1,ASSSSRLAGGNEQF
TRBV28,TRBJ2-7,ASSLGHRVEEQY
TRBV4-2,TRBJ2-7,ASSQGAGPGLAGVEQY